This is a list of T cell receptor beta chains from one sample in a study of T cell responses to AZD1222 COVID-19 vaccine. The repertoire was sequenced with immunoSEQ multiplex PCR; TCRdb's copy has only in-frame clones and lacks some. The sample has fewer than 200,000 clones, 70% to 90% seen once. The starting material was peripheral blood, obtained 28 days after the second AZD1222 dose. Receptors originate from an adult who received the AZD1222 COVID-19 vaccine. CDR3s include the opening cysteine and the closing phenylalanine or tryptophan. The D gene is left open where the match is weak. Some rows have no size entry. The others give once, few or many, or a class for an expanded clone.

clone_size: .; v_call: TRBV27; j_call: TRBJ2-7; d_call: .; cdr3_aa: CASSLKEDSAYEQYF; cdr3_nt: TGTGCCAGCAGTTTAAAGGAGGACAGTGCCTACGAGCAGTACTTC
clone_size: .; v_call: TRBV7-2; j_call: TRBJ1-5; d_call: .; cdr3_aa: CASSLGGWGNQPQHF; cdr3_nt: TGTGCCAGCAGCTTAGGTGGCTGGGGAAATCAGCCCCAGCATTTT
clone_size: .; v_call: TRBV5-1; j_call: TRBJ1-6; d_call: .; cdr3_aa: CASSLGITHNSPLHF; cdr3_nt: TGCGCCAGCAGCTTGGGTATAACTCATAATTCACCCCTCCACTTT
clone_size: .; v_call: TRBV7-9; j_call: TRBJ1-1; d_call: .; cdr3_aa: CASSSDGADSSRTEAFF; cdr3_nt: TGTGCCAGCAGCTCCGATGGAGCGGACAGCTCAAGGACTGAAGCTTTCTTT
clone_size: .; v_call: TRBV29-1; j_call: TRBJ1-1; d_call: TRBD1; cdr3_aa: CSVEETGYSTEAFF; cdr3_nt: TGCAGCGTTGAAGAGACAGGGTATAGCACTGAAGCTTTCTTT
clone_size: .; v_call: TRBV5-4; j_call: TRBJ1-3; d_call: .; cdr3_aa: CASSLMSSGNTIYF; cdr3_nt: TGTGCCAGCAGCTTGATGAGCTCTGGAAACACCATATATTTT
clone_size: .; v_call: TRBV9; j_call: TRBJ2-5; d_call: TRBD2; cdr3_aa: CASSVGSGGVMTQYF; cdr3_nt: TGTGCCAGCAGTGTGGGTAGCGGGGGGGTCATGACCCAGTACTTC
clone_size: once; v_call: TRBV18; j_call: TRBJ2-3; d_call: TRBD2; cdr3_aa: CASSPGTSGGALDTQYF; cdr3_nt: TGTGCCAGCTCGCCAGGGACTAGCGGGGGGGCTTTGGATACGCAGTATTTT
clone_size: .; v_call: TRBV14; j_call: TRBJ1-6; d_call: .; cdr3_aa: CASSQLRTTPLHF; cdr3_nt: TGTGCCAGCAGCCAGCTCCGGACGACACCCCTCCACTTT
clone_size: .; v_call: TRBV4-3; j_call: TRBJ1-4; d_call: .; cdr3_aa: CASSQEGGAGEKLFF; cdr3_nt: TGCGCCAGCAGCCAAGAAGGAGGGGCAGGGGAAAAACTGTTTTTT
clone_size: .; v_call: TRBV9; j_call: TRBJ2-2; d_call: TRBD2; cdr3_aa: CASSTGTSGSTGELFF; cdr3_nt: TGTGCCAGCAGCACGGGGACTAGCGGGTCAACCGGGGAGCTGTTTTTT
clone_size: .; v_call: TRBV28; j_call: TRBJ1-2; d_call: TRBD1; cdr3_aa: CASSLLGRGRTYGYTF; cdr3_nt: TGTGCCAGCAGTTTATTGGGGAGGGGGCGCACCTATGGCTACACCTTC
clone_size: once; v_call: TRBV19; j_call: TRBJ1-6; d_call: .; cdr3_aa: CASSSQGMDSPLHF; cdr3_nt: TGTGCCAGTAGTAGTCAGGGTATGGATTCACCCCTCCACTTT
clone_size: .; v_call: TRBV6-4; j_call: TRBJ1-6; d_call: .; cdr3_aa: CASRQGRDSPLHF; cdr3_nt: TGTGCCAGCAGACAGGGTCGGGATTCACCCCTCCACTTT
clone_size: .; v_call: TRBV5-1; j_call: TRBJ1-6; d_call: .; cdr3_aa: CASSLEADSPLHF; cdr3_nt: TGCGCCAGCAGCCTTGAGGCGGATTCACCCCTCCACTTT
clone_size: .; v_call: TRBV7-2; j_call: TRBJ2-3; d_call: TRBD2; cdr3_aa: CASSLAARRGGRTTDTQYF; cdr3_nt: TGTGCCAGCAGCTTAGCGGCGCGGCGGGGGGGCCGGACCACAGATACGCAGTATTTT
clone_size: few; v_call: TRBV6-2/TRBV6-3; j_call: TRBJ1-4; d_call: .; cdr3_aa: CASSQPRRAATNEKLFF; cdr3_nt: TGTGCCAGCAGTCAACCCCGGAGGGCTGCAACTAATGAAAAACTGTTTTTT
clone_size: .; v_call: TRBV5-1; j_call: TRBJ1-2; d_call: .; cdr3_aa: CASSLGGQLNYGYTF; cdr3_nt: TGCGCCAGCAGCTTGGGCGGACAGCTAAACTATGGCTACACCTTC
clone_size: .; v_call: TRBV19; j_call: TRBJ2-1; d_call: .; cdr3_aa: CASSYGAGADNEQFF; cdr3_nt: TGTGCCAGTAGTTATGGGGCGGGGGCCGACAATGAGCAGTTCTTC
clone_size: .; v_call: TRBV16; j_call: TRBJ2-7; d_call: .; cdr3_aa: CASSQGSQAYEQYF; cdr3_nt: TGTGCCAGCAGCCAAGGCAGTCAGGCGTACGAGCAGTACTTC
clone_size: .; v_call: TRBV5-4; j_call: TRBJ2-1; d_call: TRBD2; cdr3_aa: CASSTGLAPLGEQFF; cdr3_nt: TGTGCCAGCAGCACGGGACTAGCCCCTCTCGGTGAGCAGTTCTTC
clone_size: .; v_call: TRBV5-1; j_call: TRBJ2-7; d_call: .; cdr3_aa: CASSLGQGQYEQYF; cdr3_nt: TGCGCCAGCAGCTTGGGTCAGGGCCAGTACGAGCAGTACTTC
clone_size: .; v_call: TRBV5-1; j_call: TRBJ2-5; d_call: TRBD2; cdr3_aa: CASSRERPGLAEETQYF; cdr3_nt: TGCGCCAGCAGCCGCGAACGACCGGGACTAGCGGAAGAGACCCAGTACTTC
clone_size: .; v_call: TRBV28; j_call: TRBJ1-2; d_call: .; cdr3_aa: CASSLARGHGRGYTF; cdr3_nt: TGTGCCAGCAGTCTCGCCCGAGGTCACGGCCGTGGCTACACCTTC
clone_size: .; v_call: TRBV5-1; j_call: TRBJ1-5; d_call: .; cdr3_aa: CASSLEGGDQPQHF; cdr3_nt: TGCGCCAGCAGCTTGGAGGGGGGGGATCAGCCCCAGCATTTT
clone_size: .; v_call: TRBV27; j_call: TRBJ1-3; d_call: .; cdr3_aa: CASSPTSGGNTIYF; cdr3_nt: TGTGCCAGCAGCCCCACCTCGGGGGGAAACACCATATATTTT
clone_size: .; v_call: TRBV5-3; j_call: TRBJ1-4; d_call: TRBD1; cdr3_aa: CARSGSRDSYNEKLFF; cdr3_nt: TGTGCCAGAAGCGGGTCCCGGGACAGTTATAATGAAAAACTGTTTTTT
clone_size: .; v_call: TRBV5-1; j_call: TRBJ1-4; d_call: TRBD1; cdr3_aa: CASSATGSAANEKLFF; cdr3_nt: TGCGCCAGCAGCGCGACAGGGTCTGCGGCTAATGAAAAACTGTTTTTT
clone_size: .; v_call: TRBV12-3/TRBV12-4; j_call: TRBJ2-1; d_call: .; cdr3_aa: CASSFGREQFF; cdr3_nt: TGTGCCAGCAGTTTCGGACGCGAGCAGTTCTTC
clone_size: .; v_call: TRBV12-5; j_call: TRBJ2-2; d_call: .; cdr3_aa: CASGLARGSGTGELFF; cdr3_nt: TGTGCTAGTGGTTTGGCCCGGGGGTCGGGCACCGGGGAGCTGTTTTTT
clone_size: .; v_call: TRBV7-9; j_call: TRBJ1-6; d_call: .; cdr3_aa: CASSLGQDSPLHF; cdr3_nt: TGTGCCAGCAGCTTAGGACAGGACTCACCCCTCCACTTT
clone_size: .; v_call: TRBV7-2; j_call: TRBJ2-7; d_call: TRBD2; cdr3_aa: CASSHRGGQGNYEQYF; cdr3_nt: TGTGCCAGCAGTCATCGGGGAGGGCAGGGTAACTACGAGCAGTACTTC
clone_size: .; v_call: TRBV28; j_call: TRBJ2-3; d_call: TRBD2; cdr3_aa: CASSFPMTGGPGDTQYF; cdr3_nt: TGTGCCAGCAGTTTCCCCATGACGGGGGGGCCAGGGGATACGCAGTATTTT
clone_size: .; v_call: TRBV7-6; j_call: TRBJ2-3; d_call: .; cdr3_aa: CASSLSRPNTDTQYF; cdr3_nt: TGTGCCAGCAGCTTATCCCGGCCCAACACAGATACGCAGTATTTT
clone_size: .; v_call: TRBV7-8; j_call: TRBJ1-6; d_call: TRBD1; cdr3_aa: CASSRDRPGSPLHF; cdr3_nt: TGTGCCAGCAGCCGGGACAGACCGGGCTCACCCCTCCACTTT
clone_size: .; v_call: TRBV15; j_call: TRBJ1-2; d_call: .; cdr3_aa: CATSRGTASLNYGYTF; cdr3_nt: TGTGCCACCAGCAGAGGAACCGCCAGCCTTAACTATGGCTACACCTTC
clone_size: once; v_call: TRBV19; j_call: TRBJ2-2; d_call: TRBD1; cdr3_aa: CATGQGSNTGELFF; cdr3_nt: TGTGCCACAGGACAGGGCTCGAACACCGGGGAGCTGTTTTTT
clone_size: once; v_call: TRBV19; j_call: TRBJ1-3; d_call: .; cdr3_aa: CASRQSSGNTIYF; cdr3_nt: TGTGCCAGCAGACAGAGCTCTGGAAACACCATATATTTT
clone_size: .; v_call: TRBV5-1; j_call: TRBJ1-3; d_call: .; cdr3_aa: CASSLEGRVVDTIYF; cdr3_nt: TGCGCCAGCAGCTTGGAGGGCAGGGTGGTGGACACCATATATTTT
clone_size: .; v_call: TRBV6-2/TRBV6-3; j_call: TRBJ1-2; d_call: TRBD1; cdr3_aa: CASSYVAGGGYGYTF; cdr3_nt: TGTGCCAGCAGTTACGTGGCAGGGGGCGGCTATGGCTACACCTTC
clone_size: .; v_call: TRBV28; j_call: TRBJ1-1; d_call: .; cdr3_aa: CASSSQGNRNTEAFF; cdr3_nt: TGTGCCAGCAGTTCGCAGGGAAATCGAAACACTGAAGCTTTCTTT
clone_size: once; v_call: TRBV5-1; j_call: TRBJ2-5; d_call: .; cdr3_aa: CASLIRPSEGTQYF; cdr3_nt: TGCGCCAGCCTCATCCGGCCCTCCGAGGGGACCCAGTACTTC
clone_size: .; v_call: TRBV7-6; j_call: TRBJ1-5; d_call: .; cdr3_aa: CASSLGTSGSNQPQHF; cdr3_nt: TGTGCCAGCAGCTTAGGAACGTCGGGGAGCAATCAGCCCCAGCATTTT
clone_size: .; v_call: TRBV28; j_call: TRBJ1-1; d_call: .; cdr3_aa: CASSPSTNTEAFF; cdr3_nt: TGTGCCAGCAGTCCCTCTACGAACACTGAAGCTTTCTTT
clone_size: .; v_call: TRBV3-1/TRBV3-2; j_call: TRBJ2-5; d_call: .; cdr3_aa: CASSLTGTGKETQYF; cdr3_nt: TGTGCCAGCAGCCTCACCGGGACCGGCAAGGAGACCCAGTACTTC
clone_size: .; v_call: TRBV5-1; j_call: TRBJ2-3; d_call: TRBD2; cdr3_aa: CASSWTAASGGAGDTQYF; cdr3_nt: TGCGCCAGCAGCTGGACCGCGGCTAGCGGGGGGGCCGGGGATACGCAGTATTTT
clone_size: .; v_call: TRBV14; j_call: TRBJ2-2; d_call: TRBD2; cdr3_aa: CASSFRRLAGGPVAGELFF; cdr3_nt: TGTGCCAGCAGCTTCCGTCGACTAGCGGGGGGGCCTGTAGCCGGGGAGCTGTTTTTT
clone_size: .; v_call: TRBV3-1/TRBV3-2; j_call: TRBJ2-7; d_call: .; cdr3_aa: CASSQGLVSYEQYF; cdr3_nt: TGTGCCAGCAGCCAAGGACTAGTGAGCTACGAGCAGTACTTC
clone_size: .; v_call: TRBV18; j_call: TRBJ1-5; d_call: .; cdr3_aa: CASSPLSNPDQPQHF; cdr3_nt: TGTGCCAGCTCACCACTCAGCAACCCCGATCAGCCCCAGCATTTT
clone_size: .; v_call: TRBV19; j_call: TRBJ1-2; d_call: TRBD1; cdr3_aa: CASSATGVGSGYTF; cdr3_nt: TGTGCCAGTAGTGCTACAGGGGTTGGGAGTGGCTACACCTTC
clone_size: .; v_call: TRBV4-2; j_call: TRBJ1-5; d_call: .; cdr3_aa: CASSQGADLRPQHF; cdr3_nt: TGTGCCAGCAGCCAAGGGGCGGATCTAAGGCCCCAGCATTTT
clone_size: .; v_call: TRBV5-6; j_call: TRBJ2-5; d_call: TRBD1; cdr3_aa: CASSTWDRGWQETQYF; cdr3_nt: TGTGCCAGCAGTACCTGGGACAGGGGGTGGCAAGAGACCCAGTACTTC
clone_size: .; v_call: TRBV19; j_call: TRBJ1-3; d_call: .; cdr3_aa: CASSSTQDSGNTIYF; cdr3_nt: TGTGCCAGTTCTTCCACCCAGGACTCTGGAAACACCATATATTTT
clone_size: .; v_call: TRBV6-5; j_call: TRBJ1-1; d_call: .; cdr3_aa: CASYGVGGTEAFF; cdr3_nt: TGTGCCAGCTATGGGGTCGGAGGGACTGAAGCTTTCTTT
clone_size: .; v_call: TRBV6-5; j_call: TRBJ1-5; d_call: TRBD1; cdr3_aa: CAGSLGQGSQPQHF; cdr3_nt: TGTGCCGGGTCGCTGGGACAGGGCAGCCAGCCCCAGCATTTT
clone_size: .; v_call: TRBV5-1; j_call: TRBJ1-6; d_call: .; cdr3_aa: CASRRGDNSPLHF; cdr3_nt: TGCGCCAGCCGGCGGGGAGATAATTCACCCCTCCACTTT
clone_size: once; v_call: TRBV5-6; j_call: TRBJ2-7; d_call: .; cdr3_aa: CASSSGDYRVYEQYF; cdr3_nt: TGTGCCAGCAGCTCCGGGGATTACAGGGTCTACGAGCAGTACTTC
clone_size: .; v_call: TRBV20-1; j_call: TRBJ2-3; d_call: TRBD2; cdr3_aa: CSASTSGVPSTDTQYF; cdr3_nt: TGCAGTGCTAGTACTAGCGGGGTGCCTAGCACAGATACGCAGTATTTT
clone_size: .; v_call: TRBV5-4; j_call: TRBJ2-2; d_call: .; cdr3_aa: CASSLGRDTGELFF; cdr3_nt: TGTGCCAGCAGCTTGGGGCGGGACACCGGGGAGCTGTTTTTT
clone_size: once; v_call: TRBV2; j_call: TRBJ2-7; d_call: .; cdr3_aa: CASSEAQVAYEQYF; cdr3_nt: TGTGCCAGCAGTGAGGCCCAAGTAGCCTACGAGCAGTACTTC